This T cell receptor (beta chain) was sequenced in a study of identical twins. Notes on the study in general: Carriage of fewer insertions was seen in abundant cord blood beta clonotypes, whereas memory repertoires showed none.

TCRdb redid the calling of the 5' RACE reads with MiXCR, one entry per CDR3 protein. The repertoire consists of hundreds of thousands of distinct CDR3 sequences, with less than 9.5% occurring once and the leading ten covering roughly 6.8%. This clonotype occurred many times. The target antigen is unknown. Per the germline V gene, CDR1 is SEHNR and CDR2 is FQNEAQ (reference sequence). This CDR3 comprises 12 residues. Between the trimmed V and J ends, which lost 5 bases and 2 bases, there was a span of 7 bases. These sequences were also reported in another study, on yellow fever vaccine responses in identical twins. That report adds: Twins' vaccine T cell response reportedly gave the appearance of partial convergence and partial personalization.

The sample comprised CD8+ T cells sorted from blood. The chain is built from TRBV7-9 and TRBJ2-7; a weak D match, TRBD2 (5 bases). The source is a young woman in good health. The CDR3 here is CASSAGAYEQYF. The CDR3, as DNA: TGTGCCAGCAGCGCCGGGGCCTACGAGCAGTACTTC.